The present T cell receptor (beta chain) was sequenced within a study of T cell responses to AZD1222 COVID-19 vaccine. Produced via immunoSEQ multiplex PCR; TCRdb's table is partial and in-frame only. The repertoire includes around 110,000 clones, roughly 93% of them detected once, and 1.5% to 2% sits in the top ten. Germline assignment: CDR1 MNHEY and CDR2 SMNVEV (reference sequence). The CDR3 spans 16 residues. V shed 2 bases and J 11 bases; nucleotides not matched to a gene: 14. This sequence was found in an adult who received the AZD1222 COVID-19 vaccine. The gene calls are TRBV27 and TRBJ2-1; 8 nucleotides match TRBD2. The sequencing here drew on peripheral blood, taken 28 days after the second AZD1222 dose. The CDR3 nucleotides are TGTGCCAGCAGTTTAGGTTCGGTACTAGCGGACGGTAAGCAGTTCTTC. Its protein is CASSLGSVLADGKQFF.